This T cell receptor (beta chain) was found in a study of tumor and adjacent non-tumor tissue in lung cancer. Study summary: Stage I to III disease affected 10 men and 5 women aged roughly 30 to 76.

Whole-study findings and limits: Significantly higher TCR diversity was found in tumor than normal lung. Higher tumor TCR diversity was associated with shorter survival.

The template was RNA from unsorted bulk tissue. More than 3 cm separated this lung sample from the edge of the tumor. CDR3 size: 14 residues. Germline trimming cut 2 bases from V and 7 bases from J; bases unmatched to any gene: 4. Three rounds of nested PCR, following a modified ARM-PCR protocol, produced the TCRbeta library. TCRdb used MiXCR to reprocess the multiplex PCR reads, holding one entry per CDR3 protein. The table lists 90,000 to 100,000 distinct CDR3 sequences, 75% to 85% of them singletons. This clonotype came up many times. Its antigen is unidentified. Sequencing was performed on distant non-tumor lung tissue. The genes are TRBV12-3 or TRBV12-4 and TRBJ1-5, with 8 positions matching TRBD1. The sequence was collected from a man aged 60-69 years with small cell lung cancer. The CDR3 region is CASSLTGGGQPQHF. The CDR3 nucleotides read TGTGCCAGCAGTTTAACAGGGGGGGGACAGCCCCAGCATTTT.